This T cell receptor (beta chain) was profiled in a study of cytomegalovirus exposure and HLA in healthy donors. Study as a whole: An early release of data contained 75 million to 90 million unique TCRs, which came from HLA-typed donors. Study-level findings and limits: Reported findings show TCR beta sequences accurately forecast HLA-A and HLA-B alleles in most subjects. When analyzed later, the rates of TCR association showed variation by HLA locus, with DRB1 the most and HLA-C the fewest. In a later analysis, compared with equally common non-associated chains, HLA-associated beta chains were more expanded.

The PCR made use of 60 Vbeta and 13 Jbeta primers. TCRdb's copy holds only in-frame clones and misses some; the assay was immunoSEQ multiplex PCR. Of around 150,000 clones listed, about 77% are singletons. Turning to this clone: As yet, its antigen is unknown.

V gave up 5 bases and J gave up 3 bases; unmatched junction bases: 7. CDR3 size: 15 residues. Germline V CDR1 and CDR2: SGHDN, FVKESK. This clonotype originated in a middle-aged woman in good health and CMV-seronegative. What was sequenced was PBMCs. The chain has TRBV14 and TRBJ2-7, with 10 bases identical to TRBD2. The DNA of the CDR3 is TGTGCCAGCAGCGTTAGCGGGGGGCCACTCTACGAGCAGTACTTC. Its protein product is CASSVSGGPLYEQYF. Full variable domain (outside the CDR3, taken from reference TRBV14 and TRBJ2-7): EAGVTQFPSHSVIEKGQTVTLRCDPISGHDNLYWYRRVMGKEIKFLLHFVKESKQDESGMPNNRFLAERTGGTYSTLKVQPAELEDSGVYFCASSVSGGPLYEQYFGPGTRLTVT.